This TCR beta chain was recorded in a study of blood T cell repertoires in COVID-19. Study-level information: Sites across the United States, Italy and Spain contributed samples from acute and convalescent COVID-19. From T cells, B-cell-depleted T cells, or PBMCs came the material, which was cDNA or gDNA.

The table lists this clone with a count of one. This CDR3 is 18 amino acids long. Trimming cost V 5 bases and J 4 bases; bases outside gene matches: 11. Germline CDR1 reads LNHDA; CDR2 reads SQIVND (reference sequence). Membership in each cohort depended on participant-reported clinical history. Recovered Cohort 3 donors showed two negative PCRs, clearance, or symptom resolution. Sequencing was performed with immunoSEQ multiplex PCR; in TCRdb, only in-frame clones are kept and a portion is missing. The sample gives fewer than 500,000 clones, 85% to 90% of which show up once; 0.95% to 1.3% is in the top ten.

Input material: PBMCs or T cells enriched from blood (not recorded which). This sequence was found in a man aged 30 to 45 who had recovered from COVID-19. The V call is TRBV19, the J call TRBJ2-1; 13 positions agree with TRBD2. The CDR3 loop is CASSEGTSGTPLYNEQFF. CDR3 nucleotide sequence: TGTGCCAGTAGTGAGGGGACTAGCGGGACCCCCCTTTACAATGAGCAGTTCTTC. Supplemented by reference TRBV19 and TRBJ2-1, the full variable domain reads DGGITQSPKYLFRKEGQNVTLSCEQNLNHDAMYWYRQDPGQGLRLIYYSQIVNDFQKGDIAEGYSVSREKKESFPLTVTSAQKNPTAFYLCASSEGTSGTPLYNEQFFGPGTRLTVL.